These T cell receptor beta chains were read from a single sample in a study of T-cell reconstitution after alpha-beta-depleted transplantation in children. Each CDR3 protein gets one entry after TCRdb re-called the PCR reads with MiXCR. The sample records fewer than 550,000 distinct CDR3 sequences, roughly a tenth being singletons. Sequencing used PBMCs, obtained before TCRalphabeta/CD19-depleted stem cell transplant. Receptors were obtained from a child aged 2 to 10 with inherited bone marrow failure, due to receive a stem cell transplant. CDR3s include the opening cysteine and the closing phenylalanine or tryptophan.

j_call,v_call,cdr3_aa
TRBJ2-3,TRBV10-3,CAISESNLAGLTDTQYF
TRBJ1-4,TRBV27,CASSQRGQGGGANEKLFF
TRBJ2-3,TRBV7-2,CASSFTGTTDTQYF
TRBJ2-1,TRBV27,CASSFFGSAAEQFF
TRBJ2-7,TRBV20-1,CNAIDDLVDGFDQYF
TRBJ1-1,TRBV7-9,CASSLGYRPPNTEAFF
TRBJ2-1,TRBV19,CASSIPAGSSYNEQFF
TRBJ1-1,TRBV12-3/TRBV12-4,CASSLKKPEAFF
TRBJ2-1,TRBV12-3/TRBV12-4,CASSWEGEQFF
TRBJ2-1,TRBV7-9,CASSPRTGQFF
TRBJ2-7,TRBV7-9,CASSPGGTGGLYEQYF
TRBJ2-1,TRBV5-5,CASSLAGRERIEQFF
TRBJ1-5,TRBV5-1,CASSTEGDQPQHF
TRBJ2-3,TRBV4-3,CASSQTLKQGRDTQYF
TRBJ1-1,TRBV20-1,CSAQNPGAPNTEAFF
TRBJ1-5,TRBV7-8,CASSPGRVGRDNQPQHF
TRBJ2-7,TRBV20-1,CSAKKAGEVYEQYF
TRBJ2-1,TRBV7-2,CASSLALGGGPYNEQFF
TRBJ2-7,TRBV7-9,CASSPTTRYEQYF
TRBJ2-7,TRBV7-2,CASSLAGASGRGYEQYF
TRBJ2-2,TRBV7-8,CASSWGLVYTGELFF
TRBJ2-7,TRBV7-9,CASSLAKMSYEQYF
TRBJ2-7,TRBV7-9,CASSLISYEQYF
TRBJ2-7,TRBV20-1,CSARDSVTGYEQYF
TRBJ2-2,TRBV5-1,CASSYLNTGELFF
TRBJ2-7,TRBV7-2,CASSLGGGSSYEQYF
TRBJ1-1,TRBV9,CASSGGQDTEAFF
TRBJ2-2,TRBV12-3/TRBV12-4,CASSQGLAGITGELFF
TRBJ2-6,TRBV20-1,CCARDRRGSPGANVLTF
TRBJ1-1,TRBV12-3/TRBV12-4,CASSPSGTEAFF
TRBJ2-1,TRBV12-3/TRBV12-4,CASSPKYNEQFF
TRBJ1-2,TRBV6-1,CASSAPGQGYGYTF
TRBJ2-5,TRBV4-2,CASSQEIDEGETQYF
TRBJ2-1,TRBV20-1,CSARASIYNEQFF
TRBJ1-6,TRBV13,CASSLGPGQNSPLHF
TRBJ1-1,TRBV7-9,CASTHRTGRGNTEAFF
TRBJ2-1,TRBV20-1,CSARGGLAGGANEQFF